These 21 T cell receptor beta chains were all obtained from the same sample, sequenced in a study of OX40 agonist ivuxolimab in advanced cancers. Sequencing was performed with immunoSEQ multiplex PCR; in TCRdb, only in-frame clones are kept and a portion is missing. The table records about 83,000 clones, approximately 90% of them present only once. The material was CD4+ or CD8+ T cells sorted from blood, obtained in a trial of the OX40 agonist ivuxolimab. The receptors stem from an adult with an advanced solid tumor such as melanoma, head and neck, liver or kidney cancer.

This rearrangement joins TRBV7-2 to TRBJ1-1; D uncertain. The V gene's germline CDR1 is SGHTA and CDR2 FQGNSA. This CDR3 contains 13 residues. V dropped 5 bases and J dropped 0 bases, with 7 bases sitting between them. The CDR3 DNA sequence: TGTGCCAGCAGCCCGGGGATGAACACTGAAGCTTTCTTT. Translating gives CASSPGMNTEAFF.

This clone has a handful of counts. The gene calls are TRBV2 and TRBJ2-3; 12 bases map to TRBD2. Germline values: CDR1 SNHLY, CDR2 FYNNEI. The CDR3 sequence is 14 residues long. Trimming cost V 5 bases and J 6 bases; bases outside gene matches: 3. Here the CDR3 reads CASSSSGRGDTQYF. In DNA form, the CDR3 reads TGTGCCAGCAGTTCTAGCGGGAGGGGGGATACGCAGTATTTT.

This clone was recorded at least ten times. The chain recombines TRBV21-1 with TRBJ1-5; the D segment call TRBD1 is taken from the table without a DNA check. TRBV21-1 is a pseudogene. This CDR3 contains 21 residues. Here the CDR3 reads CASSKVFGGTGQVHGNQPQHF. In DNA, the CDR3 is TGTGCCAGCAGCAAAGTCTTCGGAGGGACAGGGCAAGTTCATGGCAATCAGCCCCAGCATTTT.

The sample holds a few counts of this clone. The gene calls are TRBV4-2 and TRBJ1-5, with D possibly matching TRBD1 (6 bases). Germline V gene data show CDR1 as LGHNA and CDR2 as YNFKEQ. Trimming removed 5 bases at V and 0 bases at J, with 11 bases between. This CDR3 is 15 amino acids long. CDR3: CASSKQGNSNQPQHF. DNA of the CDR3: TGTGCCAGCAGCAAACAGGGTAATAGCAATCAGCCCCAGCATTTT.

The chain carries TRBV28 and TRBJ1-2; the D is unclear. Germline V gene lookup returns CDR1 MDHEN and CDR2 SYDVKM. The CDR3 has 12 residues. Trimming left V 3 bases short and J 5 bases short, with 7 bases between. CDR3 sequence: CASSLDPYGYTF. CDR3 DNA: TGTGCCAGCAGTTTGGACCCTTATGGCTACACCTTC.

This rearrangement joins TRBV6-5 to TRBJ1-1; 8 nucleotides line up with TRBD1. Germline CDR1 MNHEY, CDR2 SVGAGI. This CDR3 has 14 residues. Losses at the gene ends were 2 bases for V and 4 bases for J; bases not matched to a gene: 3. Here the CDR3 reads CASSYGQGSTEAFF. CDR3 bases: TGTGCCAGCAGTTACGGACAGGGAAGCACTGAAGCTTTCTTT.

This rearrangement joins TRBV4-3 to TRBJ1-4; D may be TRBD1 (6 bases). The germline V gene has CDR1 LGHNA and CDR2 YSLEER. V dropped 4 bases and J dropped 0 bases, with 15 bases sitting between them. The CDR3 consists of 17 residues. CDR3 coding DNA: TGCGCCAGCAGCCGAGGGGGACACAGAGCAACTAATGAAAAACTGTTTTTT. Residues: CASSRGGHRATNEKLFF.

This clone was counted once. CDR3 loop: CASSIGGDNEQFF. The CDR3 nucleotides are TGTGCCAGCTCCATCGGGGGAGACAATGAGCAGTTCTTC. The V and J genes are TRBV25-1 and TRBJ2-1; tentative D call: TRBD2 (6 bases). Deletions cut 8 bases from V and 5 bases from J, with 13 bases between. CDR3 length equals 13 residues. CDR1 and CDR2 (germline): MGHDK, SYGVNS.

The CDR3 DNA reads as TGTGCCAGCAGCCCTCCAGGGGGCGGGGAGCTGTTTTTT. This sequence encodes CASSPPGGGELFF. This sequence joins TRBV5-4 and TRBJ2-2; TRBD1 matches at 7 bases. Trimming took 4 bases from V and 7 from J; bases not matched to a gene: 4. This CDR3 comprises 13 residues. Germline V gives CDR1 SGHNT, CDR2 YYREEE (reference sequence).

This clone was picked up a small number of times. The CDR3 coding sequence is TGCGCCAGCAGCCAAGGAGGGGGTAGGGGGTCCGGGGAGCTGTTTTTT. Translating gives CASSQGGGRGSGELFF. The chain joins TRBV4-1 to TRBJ2-2, with D perhaps TRBD1 (6 bases). Per the germline V gene, CDR1 is MGHRA and CDR2 is YSYEKL. The V end was cut by 1 base, the J end by 6 bases, with 15 bases between. The CDR3 loop spans 16 amino acids.

The chain couples TRBV27 to TRBJ2-7; D tentatively reads TRBD1 or TRBD2 (6 bases each). Germline loops: CDR1 MNHEY, CDR2 SMNVEV (reference sequence). This CDR3 has 16 amino acids. Trimming cost V 1 base and J 6 bases, with 19 bases left between them. CDR3 nucleotide sequence: TGTGCCAGCAGTTTATTTTTTGGAGGGGGAAACGGCGAGCAGTACTTC. The encoded protein is CASSLFFGGGNGEQYF.

The chain carries TRBV6-6 and TRBJ1-5; no definite D call. Germline V lookup: CDR1 MNHNY, CDR2 SVGAGI (reference sequence). This CDR3 comprises 15 residues. V gave up 6 bases and J gave up 3 bases, with 15 bases separating them. The CDR3 DNA reads as TGTGCCAGCAGACTGGAGCGATTTCTCAATCAGCCCCAGCATTTT. It specifies CASRLERFLNQPQHF.

The chain recombines TRBV5-6 with TRBJ2-1, with a weak D call TRBD2 (6 bases). CDR3 size: 13 residues. Trimming removed 4 bases at V and 9 bases at J, with 14 bases between. Germline V gives CDR1 SGHDT, CDR2 YYEEEE. This CDR3 is CASSNVGRPEQFF. CDR3 DNA: TGTGCCAGCAGCAACGTCGGGAGACCTGAGCAGTTCTTC. The full variable domain, in which reference TRBV5-6 and TRBJ2-1 provide the parts outside the CDR3, is DAGVTQSPTHLIKTRGQQVTLRCSPKSGHDTVSWYQQALGQGPQFIFQYYEEEERQRGNFPDRFSGHQFPNYSSELNVNALLLGDSALYLCASSNVGRPEQFFGPGTRLTVL.

The rearrangement uses TRBV18 and TRBJ2-7; possibly TRBD1 or TRBD2 for D (5 bases each). Trimming removed 4 bases from V and 5 bases from J, with 15 bases in between. The CDR3 extends over 14 amino acids. Germline V gene lookup returns CDR1 KGHSH and CDR2 LQKENI. CDR3 region: CASSQYSVGDEQYF. The CDR3 DNA reads TGTGCCAGCTCACAATATTCGGTGGGGGACGAGCAGTACTTC.

This clone was counted only a few times. The chain links TRBV30 to TRBJ2-1; a possible D gene is TRBD2 (6 bases). Germline V gene lookup returns CDR1 GTSNPN and CDR2 SVGIG (reference sequence). CDR3 length equals 14 residues. V was cut by 3 bases and J by 4 bases, with 13 bases left in between. CDR3 nucleotides: TGTGCCTGGAGGTCGGGACTGGTATACAATGAGCAGTTCTTC. Translating gives CAWRSGLVYNEQFF.

This clone was seen just once. The chain uses TRBV29-1 and TRBJ2-7; D perhaps matches TRBD1 (5 bases). The CDR3 has 12 residues. Germline V gene sequence: CDR1 SQVTM, CDR2 ANQGSEA. V lost 6 bases and J 4 bases, leaving 13 bases between the germline ends. CDR3 bases: TGCAGCGTGGTCGTCCAGGGTTACGAGCAGTACTTC. Translated: CSVVVQGYEQYF.

V is TRBV5-4 and J is TRBJ2-3, with 9 bases aligning to TRBD2. The V gene end was trimmed by 1 base and the J gene end by 6 bases; junction bases not matched to a gene: 9. Per the germline V gene, CDR1 is SGHNT and CDR2 is YYREEE (reference sequence). This CDR3 region has 16 residues. CDR3 in DNA: TGTGCCAGCAGCTTGCCACAACTAGCGGGCGGTGATACGCAGTATTTT. Its translation: CASSLPQLAGGDTQYF.

The J gene is TRBJ2-7, the V gene TRBV6-1; a possible D gene is TRBD1 (6 bases). Trimming stripped 8 bases from V and 6 bases from J, with 17 bases between. Germline assignment: CDR1 MNHNS and CDR2 SASEGT. CDR3 length equals 13 residues. The CDR3 region is CASRILQGPEQYF. The CDR3 bases are TGTGCCAGCCGCATTCTACAGGGACCCGAGCAGTACTTC.

This chain links TRBV2 with TRBJ2-1; 7 nucleotides align to TRBD1. Germline values: CDR1 SNHLY, CDR2 FYNNEI. After removal of 6 bases from V and 7 bases from J, the junction contained 3 bases not matched to a gene. The CDR3 extends over 12 amino acids. The CDR3 loop is CASSDRVNEQFF. The DNA of the CDR3 is TGTGCCAGCAGCGACAGGGTAAATGAGCAGTTCTTC. The complete variable domain, with remaining parts taken from reference TRBV2 and TRBJ2-1, reads EPEVTQTPSHQVTQMGQEVILRCVPISNHLYFYWYRQILGQKVEFLVSFYNNEISEKSEIFDDQFSVERPDGSNFTLKIRSTKLEDSAMYFCASSDRVNEQFFGPGTRLTVL.

This chain links TRBV10-1 with TRBJ2-1, with 12 bases that match TRBD2. The trim removed 2 bases at V and 6 bases at J, leaving 5 bases unmatched. The CDR3 spans 16 residues. Germline V gene lookup returns CDR1 WNHNN and CDR2 SYGVQD (reference sequence). The CDR3 nucleotides read TGCGCCAGCAGTGAGCCTAGCGGGAGGGCCTTCAATGAGCAGTTCTTC. Translation gives CASSEPSGRAFNEQFF.

As concerns this clone: The same CDR3 can be traced to other DNA sequences in this sample. The chain is built from TRBV11-2 and TRBJ2-7; no clear D gene. The germline V gene encodes CDR1 SGHAT and CDR2 FQNNGV. The CDR3 loop spans 12 amino acids. V was trimmed by 1 base and J by 3 bases, leaving 4 bases between them. CDR3 loop: CASSLVGYEQYF. The CDR3, as DNA: TGTGCCAGCAGCTTAGTTGGCTACGAGCAGTACTTC.